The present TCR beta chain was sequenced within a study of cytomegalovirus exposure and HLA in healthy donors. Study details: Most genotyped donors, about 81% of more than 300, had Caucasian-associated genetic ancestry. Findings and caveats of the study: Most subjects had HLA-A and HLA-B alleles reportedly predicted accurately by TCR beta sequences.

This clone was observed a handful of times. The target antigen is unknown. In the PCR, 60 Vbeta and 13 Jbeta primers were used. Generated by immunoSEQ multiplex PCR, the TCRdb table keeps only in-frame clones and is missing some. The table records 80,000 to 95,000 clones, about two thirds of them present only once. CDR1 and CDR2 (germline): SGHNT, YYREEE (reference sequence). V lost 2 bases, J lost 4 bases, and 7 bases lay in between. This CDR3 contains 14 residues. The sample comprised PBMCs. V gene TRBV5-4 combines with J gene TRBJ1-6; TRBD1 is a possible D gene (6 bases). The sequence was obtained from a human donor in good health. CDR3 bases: TGTGCCAGCAGCTTAACAGGGTATAATTCACCCCTCCACTTT. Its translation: CASSLTGYNSPLHF.